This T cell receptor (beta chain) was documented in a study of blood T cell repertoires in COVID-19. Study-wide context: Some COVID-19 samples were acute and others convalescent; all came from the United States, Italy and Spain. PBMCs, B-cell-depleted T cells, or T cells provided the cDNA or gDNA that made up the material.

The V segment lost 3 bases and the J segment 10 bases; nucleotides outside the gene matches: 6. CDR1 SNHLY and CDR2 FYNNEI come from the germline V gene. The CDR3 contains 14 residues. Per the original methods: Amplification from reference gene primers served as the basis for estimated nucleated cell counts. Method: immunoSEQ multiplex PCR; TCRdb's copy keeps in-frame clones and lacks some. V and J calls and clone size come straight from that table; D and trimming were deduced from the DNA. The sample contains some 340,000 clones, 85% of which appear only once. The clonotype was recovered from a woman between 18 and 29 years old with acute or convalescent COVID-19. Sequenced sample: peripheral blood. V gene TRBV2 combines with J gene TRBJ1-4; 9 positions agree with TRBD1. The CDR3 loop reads CASSEGTGRRKLFF. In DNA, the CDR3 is TGTGCCAGCAGTGAGGGGACAGGGAGGCGAAAACTGTTTTTT.